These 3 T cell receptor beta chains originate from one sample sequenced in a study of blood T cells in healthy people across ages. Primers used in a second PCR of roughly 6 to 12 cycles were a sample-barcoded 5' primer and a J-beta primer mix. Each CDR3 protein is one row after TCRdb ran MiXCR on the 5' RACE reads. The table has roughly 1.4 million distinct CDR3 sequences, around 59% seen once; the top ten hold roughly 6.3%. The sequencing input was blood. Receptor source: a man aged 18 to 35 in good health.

In nucleotides, the CDR3 is TGTGCCAGCAGCTTGCCCGATATACGAGGCTACACCTTC. The encoded protein is CASSLPDIRGYTF. The chain has TRBV5-5 and TRBJ1-2; D is unresolved. Germline V lookup: CDR1 SGHKS, CDR2 YYEKEE (reference sequence). Trimming shortened V by 1 base and J by 8 bases, and 12 bases separated the two germline ends. The CDR3 is made up of 13 amino acids.

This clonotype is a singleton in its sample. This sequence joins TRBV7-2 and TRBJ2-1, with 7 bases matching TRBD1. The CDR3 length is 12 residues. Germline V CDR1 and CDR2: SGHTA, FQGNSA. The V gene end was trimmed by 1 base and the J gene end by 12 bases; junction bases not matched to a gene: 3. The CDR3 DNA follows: TGTGCCAGCAGCTTAGGGGACAGAGCGCAGTTCTTC. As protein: CASSLGDRAQFF.

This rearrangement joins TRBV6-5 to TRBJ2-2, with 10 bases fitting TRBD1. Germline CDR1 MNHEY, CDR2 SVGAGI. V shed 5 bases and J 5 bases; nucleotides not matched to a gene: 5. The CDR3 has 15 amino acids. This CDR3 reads CASSRTGGRTGELFF. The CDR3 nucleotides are TGTGCCAGCAGTCGGACAGGGGGTCGTACCGGGGAGCTGTTTTTT.